These 22 T cell receptor beta chains share one sample of origin, sequenced in a study of T cell responses to AZD1222 COVID-19 vaccine. This table comes from immunoSEQ multiplex PCR, and its TCRdb copy is limited to in-frame clones, with some not included. The sample has 150,000 to 200,000 clones, 94% seen once. Sequencing used peripheral blood, obtained 28 days after the second AZD1222 dose. Receptors originate from an adult who received the AZD1222 COVID-19 vaccine.

The genes are TRBV3-1 (or the pseudogene TRBV3-2) and TRBJ1-6; D gene unclear. Germline V gene sequence: CDR1 LGHDT, CDR2 YNNKEL (reference sequence). Trimming removed 1 base at V and 7 bases at J, with 11 bases between. The CDR3 length is 15 residues. The CDR3 DNA sequence: TGTGCCAGCAGCCAAGGTGCCGCGGAGAATTCACCCCTCCACTTT. Amino acids: CASSQGAAENSPLHF.

This clone has only a few counts. The genes are TRBV7-2 and TRBJ2-1, with D hard to call. V was cut by 4 bases and J by 3 bases, with 7 bases left in between. Germline assignment: CDR1 SGHTA and CDR2 FQGNSA. The CDR3 runs 13 residues. CDR3 nucleotides: TGTGCCAGCAGCTGGGAAAACTACAATGAGCAGTTCTTC. Translation gives CASSWENYNEQFF.

This chain links TRBV12-3 or TRBV12-4 with TRBJ2-1; D gene ambiguous. The CDR3 sequence is 13 residues long. Trimming shortened V by 1 base and J by 6 bases, and 7 bases separated the two germline ends. This chain's CDR3 is CASSLGSPNEQFF. The CDR3 region has the DNA TGTGCCAGCAGTTTAGGGTCCCCCAATGAGCAGTTCTTC.

CDR3 DNA sequence: TGTGCCACCAGCAGAGATCCGATAGGTGGAGAGACCCAGTACTTC. Translating gives CATSRDPIGGETQYF. This chain links TRBV15 with TRBJ2-5, with unresolved D. This CDR3 is 15 amino acids long. Trimming left V 0 bases short and J 4 bases short, with 12 bases between. The germline V gene encodes CDR1 LNHNV and CDR2 YYDKDF (reference sequence).

CDR3 DNA sequence: TGCGCCAGCAGTCCCAAGTCCATATGGTCCGAGCAGTACTTC. The encoded protein is CASSPKSIWSEQYF. The rearrangement joins TRBV23-1 to TRBJ2-7; D not certain. TRBV23-1 is an ORF, with its function uncertain. V was cut by 4 bases and J by 6 bases, with 16 bases left in between. The CDR3 sequence is 14 residues long.

The chain joins TRBV18 to TRBJ2-3; TRBD2 agrees at 14 bases. The junction had 6 bases not matched to a gene; V was cut back by 4 bases and J by 6 bases. CDR3 length: 16 residues. Germline V gene lookup returns CDR1 KGHSH and CDR2 LQKENI. CDR3 coding DNA: TGTGCCAGCTCACTGACTAGCGGGAGGGCCTCGGATACGCAGTATTTT. It encodes CASSLTSGRASDTQYF.

The chain is built from TRBV19 and TRBJ2-5; D is ambiguous. V was cut by 4 bases and J by 1 base, with 16 bases left in between. The germline CDR1 and CDR2 sequences are LNHDA and SQIVND (reference sequence). The CDR3 is 16 amino acids. The CDR3 loop reads CASSNRRDYIQETQYF. The CDR3 DNA reads as TGTGCCAGTAGTAACCGTAGGGATTACATCCAAGAGACCCAGTACTTC.

The table lists this clone with a count of one. V gene TRBV4-1 combines with J gene TRBJ1-5, with a weak D call TRBD1 (6 bases). Trimming pared 1 base from V and 3 bases from J, leaving 13 bases between. This CDR3 region has 16 residues. Germline values: CDR1 MGHRA, CDR2 YSYEKL. In DNA form, the CDR3 reads TGCGCCAGCAGCCAAGTCGGGGGGCGAGACAATCAGCCCCAGCATTTT. It specifies CASSQVGGRDNQPQHF.

The chain has TRBV2 and TRBJ1-2, with TRBD1 matching 8 bases. V shed 5 bases and J 6 bases; nucleotides not matched to a gene: 5. The CDR3 contains 13 residues. The germline V gene has CDR1 SNHLY and CDR2 FYNNEI. This CDR3 is CASSRDRGDGYTF. DNA for the CDR3: TGTGCCAGCAGTCGTGACAGGGGAGATGGCTACACCTTC.

The chain recombines TRBV18 with TRBJ2-3; D possibly uses TRBD1 or TRBD2 (5 bases each). The germline V and J ends were trimmed by 1 base and 0 bases, with 5 bases remaining between them. CDR1 and CDR2 (germline): KGHSH, LQKENI. CDR3 length equals 14 residues. CDR3 amino acids: CASSPRDSTDTQYF. The CDR3 nucleotides read TGTGCCAGCTCACCACGGGACAGCACAGATACGCAGTATTTT.

This clone was counted a single time. Other nucleotide sequences in the sample specify the same CDR3. V usage is TRBV5-1 and J usage is TRBJ2-1; D may be TRBD2 (6 bases). V was shortened by 0 bases and J by 3 bases, with 7 bases between the two germline ends. The CDR3 runs 14 residues. Germline lookup yields CDR1 SGHRS and CDR2 YFSETQ. The CDR3 loop reads CASSLVADYNEQFF. CDR3 bases: TGCGCCAGCAGCTTGGTAGCGGACTACAATGAGCAGTTCTTC.

The V and J genes are TRBV6-5 and TRBJ2-1; D gene unclear. Trimming removed 6 bases from V and 2 bases from J, with 8 bases in between. The length of the CDR3 is 13 residues. Germline CDR1 reads MNHEY; CDR2 reads SVGAGI. This CDR3 is CASRPGPYNEQFF. CDR3 DNA: TGTGCCAGCAGACCTGGGCCCTACAATGAGCAGTTCTTC.

The chain employs TRBV5-4 and TRBJ2-3, with TRBD2 as a possible D gene (5 bases). Germline V lookup: CDR1 SGHNT, CDR2 YYREEE (reference sequence). This CDR3 comprises 15 residues. Trimming took off 1 base at V and 0 bases at J, with 9 bases between the two ends. Here the CDR3 reads CASSLLTTSTDTQYF. As DNA, the CDR3 is TGTGCCAGCAGCTTGTTGACTACTAGCACAGATACGCAGTATTTT.

This clone appeared once. The chain carries TRBV28 and TRBJ1-2; D unresolved. CDR1 is MDHEN, CDR2 SYDVKM, per germline. The CDR3 length is 14 residues. The V end lost 6 bases, the J end lost 1 base, and 12 bases lay between the germline ends. Here the CDR3 reads CASSRRGVNYGYTF. The CDR3 DNA is TGTGCCAGCAGCCGTCGTGGGGTTAACTATGGCTACACCTTC.

V is TRBV7-8 and J is TRBJ2-1; 11 nucleotides match TRBD1. From germline, CDR1 is SGHVS and CDR2 FQNEAQ. This CDR3 spans 21 amino acids. The J segment lost 2 bases and the V segment lost 5 bases, leaving 20 bases of the junction unmatched. CDR3 loop: CASSPQPANSRDRGAYNEQFF. CDR3 nucleotides: TGTGCCAGCAGCCCACAGCCTGCAAACTCCCGGGACAGGGGGGCCTACAATGAGCAGTTCTTC.

This clone was observed a single time. The V call is TRBV29-1, the J call TRBJ1-2, with D tentatively TRBD1 (5 bases). This CDR3 comprises 12 residues. Trimming took 7 bases from V and 1 from J, leaving 10 bases between them. Per germline, CDR1 SQVTM and CDR2 ANQGSEA. The CDR3, as DNA: TGCAGCGCTCGCGGGGGTAACTATGGCTACACCTTC. It translates to CSARGGNYGYTF.

The chain combines TRBV28 with TRBJ1-1; a weak D match, TRBD1 (6 bases). The germline gives CDR1 MDHEN, CDR2 SYDVKM. This CDR3 is built from 13 residues. The germline V and J ends were trimmed by 4 bases and 6 bases, with 12 bases remaining between them. The CDR3 DNA follows: TGTGCCAGCAGTTCCTCGAAGGGGGCTGAAGCTTTCTTT. This translates into CASSSSKGAEAFF.

V and J are TRBV6-2 or TRBV6-3 and TRBJ2-7; no reliable D call. The CDR3 totals 12 residues. Between the trimmed V and J ends, which lost 6 bases and 4 bases, there was a span of 10 bases. Germline V gene lookup returns CDR1 MNHEY and CDR2 SVGEGT. This CDR3 is CASSFGPYEQYF. CDR3 in DNA: TGTGCCAGCAGCTTCGGTCCTTACGAGCAGTACTTC.

Only one count was recorded for this clone. V gene TRBV4-1 combines with J gene TRBJ2-6, with TRBD1 as a possible D gene (6 bases). The CDR3 contains 18 residues. V lost 0 bases to trimming and J lost 4 bases, with 16 bases between them. The germline V gene has CDR1 MGHRA and CDR2 YSYEKL. CDR3 in DNA: TGCGCCAGCAGCCAAGATCTCACAGGGTTATCAGGGGCCAACGTCCTGACTTTC. Protein sequence: CASSQDLTGLSGANVLTF.

The chain joins TRBV6-2 or TRBV6-3 to TRBJ1-1, with TRBD1 matching 7 bases. The J segment lost 1 base and the V segment lost 2 bases, leaving 4 bases of the junction unmatched. The CDR3 loop spans 15 amino acids. Germline V gives CDR1 MNHEY, CDR2 SVGEGT. The CDR3 nucleotides read TGTGCCAGCAGTTACCCCCGGACAGGGAACACTGAAGCTTTCTTT. Protein: CASSYPRTGNTEAFF.

The J gene is TRBJ1-5, the V gene TRBV2; 7 bases align to TRBD1. This CDR3 has 13 residues. The germline gives CDR1 SNHLY, CDR2 FYNNEI. Unmatched junction bases numbered 6, after V lost 6 bases and J lost 7 bases. CDR3 protein: CASRTGLGQPQHF. The CDR3 DNA follows: TGTGCCAGCAGGACAGGGCTGGGGCAGCCCCAGCATTTT.

V gene TRBV19 combines with J gene TRBJ2-7; 7 bases agree with TRBD1. This CDR3 is built from 15 residues. V lost 1 base, J lost 2 bases, and 5 bases stayed unmatched. CDR1 and CDR2 from the germline V gene are LNHDA and SQIVND (reference sequence). CDR3 nucleotide sequence: TGTGCCAGTAGTATAGGAGCAGGGGGTACCTACGAGCAGTACTTC. It yields the protein CASSIGAGGTYEQYF.